A selection of T cell receptor beta chains follows, all from one sample in a study of OX40 agonist ivuxolimab in advanced cancers. The method was immunoSEQ multiplex PCR; TCRdb's version includes in-frame clones alone and lacks a portion of them. The table records tens of thousands of clones, 75% to 85% of them present only once. Material: CD4+ or CD8+ T cells sorted from blood, obtained in a trial of the OX40 agonist ivuxolimab. These receptors originate from an adult with an advanced solid tumor such as melanoma, head and neck, liver or kidney cancer. Both conserved end residues are part of each CDR3. The D gene is left open where the match is weak. Where a row states a size, it is once, few, many or the class of an expanded clone; other rows omit it.

cdr3_aa cdr3_nt v_call d_call j_call clone_size
CASMDPGTRYEQYF TGCGCCAGCATGGATCCAGGCACTAGGTACGAGCAGTACTTC TRBV10-2 . TRBJ2-7 .
CASRGGDRAYGYTF TGTGCCAGTAGGGGTGGGGACAGGGCCTATGGCTACACCTTC TRBV19 TRBD1 TRBJ1-2 .
CASSAATGSREKLFF TGCGCCAGCAGCGCAGCGACAGGGTCGAGAGAAAAACTGTTTTTT TRBV5-1 TRBD1 TRBJ1-4 .
CAWRKGDNQPQHF TGTGCCTGGAGGAAAGGGGACAATCAGCCCCAGCATTTT TRBV30 . TRBJ1-5 .
CASSYSPHPNTIYF TGTGCCAGCAGTTACTCCCCCCACCCTAACACCATATATTTT TRBV6-5 . TRBJ1-3 .
CASSYDYGELFF TGCGCCAGCAGCTATGATTACGGGGAGCTGTTTTTT TRBV5-1 . TRBJ2-2 .
CASSPLRGSGELFF TGTGCCAGCAGCCCACTACGGGGATCCGGGGAGCTGTTTTTT TRBV6-6 . TRBJ2-2 .
CASSVLPGLVLEQFF TGTGCCAGCAGCGTATTACCGGGACTAGTATTGGAGCAGTTCTTC TRBV9 TRBD2 TRBJ2-1 once
CASRPTGGYEQYF TGTGCCAGCAGGCCGACAGGGGGCTACGAGCAGTACTTC TRBV2 TRBD1 TRBJ2-7 few
CASSIGLAGGPSTDTQYF TGTGCCAGTAGTATCGGACTGGCGGGGGGGCCTAGCACAGATACGCAGTATTTT TRBV19 TRBD2 TRBJ2-3 .
CASVEYKSARKAFF TGTGCCAGCGTTGAGTATAAATCGGCTAGGAAAGCTTTCTTT TRBV28 . TRBJ1-1 .
CASTTGGTRTGELFF TGTGCCAGCACCACCGGGGGGACCCGAACCGGGGAGCTGTTTTTT TRBV2 TRBD2 TRBJ2-2 once
CASSIVSWGGRVKAFF TGTGCCAGTAGTATAGTTTCATGGGGGGGGCGAGTCAAAGCTTTCTTT TRBV19 . TRBJ1-1 .
CASSQDILRPVLFF TGTGCCAGCAGCCAAGATATTCTTAGGCCGGTACTGTTTTTT TRBV5-4 . TRBJ2-2 once
CASSELTGRGNEQFF TGTGCCAGCAGTGAATTGACGGGTCGGGGAAATGAGCAGTTCTTC TRBV2 . TRBJ2-1 .
CASMAGVTSRSYEQYF TGTGCCAGCATGGCGGGGGTGACCTCCCGTTCCTACGAGCAGTACTTC TRBV2 TRBD2 TRBJ2-7 .
CASSLDSTYNSPLHF TGTGCCAGCAGCTTAGACAGTACCTATAATTCACCCCTCCACTTT TRBV7-2 . TRBJ1-6 .
CASSLRDGSNQPQHF TGCGCCAGCAGCCTAAGGGACGGGAGCAATCAGCCCCAGCATTTT TRBV4-1 . TRBJ1-5 .
CASSLSTGIPNGGTQYF TGTGCCAGCAGTTTATCTACAGGGATCCCTAACGGTGGGACCCAGTACTTC TRBV28 . TRBJ2-5 .
CASSDTGGGVYGYTF TGTGCCAGTAGCGATACAGGGGGCGGTGTGTATGGCTACACCTTC TRBV19 TRBD1 TRBJ1-2 .
CASSVGPYTGELFF TGTGCCAGCAGCGTAGGTCCGTACACCGGGGAGCTGTTTTTT TRBV5-6 . TRBJ2-2 .
CASSSGPGVKGEKLFF TGTGCCAGCAGTTCTGGCCCCGGGGTGAAGGGTGAAAAACTGTTTTTT TRBV6-5 . TRBJ1-4 .
CASSSSGTGHMNTEAFF TGTGCCAGCAGCTCGTCCGGGACAGGACACATGAACACTGAAGCTTTCTTT TRBV7-6 TRBD1 TRBJ1-1 .
CASSLGDSPYEQYF TGCGCCAGCAGCTTAGGGGACAGTCCCTACGAGCAGTACTTC TRBV5-1 TRBD1 TRBJ2-7 .
CASSRTGGRYNEQFF TGCGCCAGCAGTAGGACAGGGGGACGGTACAATGAGCAGTTCTTC TRBV10-1 TRBD1 TRBJ2-1 .
CAWSEWGGTEAFF TGTGCCTGGAGTGAATGGGGTGGCACTGAAGCTTTCTTT TRBV30 . TRBJ1-1 .
CASSLRGSGGDEQYF TGTGCCAGCAGCTTAAGAGGCAGTGGAGGCGACGAGCAGTACTTC TRBV7-7 . TRBJ2-7 .
CAGARGNTQYF TGTGCCGGCGCGCGGGGGAATACGCAGTATTTT TRBV28 TRBD2 TRBJ2-3 .
CASSIVGMNSPLHF TGTGCCAGTAGTATAGTGGGGATGAATTCACCCCTCCACTTT TRBV19 . TRBJ1-6 once
CASSRGDSRNQPQHF TGTGCCAGCAGTCGGGGCGACAGCCGGAATCAGCCCCAGCATTTT TRBV28 . TRBJ1-5 .
CASSYGQDNSPLHF TGTGCCAGCAGTTACGGGCAGGATAATTCACCCCTCCACTTT TRBV6-5 . TRBJ1-6 .
CASSTGGDSYEQYF TGCGCCAGCAGCACGGGAGGGGACTCCTACGAGCAGTACTTC TRBV5-1 TRBD2 TRBJ2-7 .
CASSFRVSGNTIYF TGTGCCAGCAGTTTCAGGGTTTCTGGAAACACCATATATTTT TRBV28 . TRBJ1-3 .
CASSLSDGAAAGELFF TGTGCCAGCAGTTTAAGTGACGGGGCGGCCGCCGGGGAGCTGTTTTTT TRBV27 . TRBJ2-2 .
CASSYSLELDEAFF TGTGCCAGCAGTTACTCACTGGAGCTGGATGAAGCTTTCTTT TRBV6-6 . TRBJ1-1 .
CAISGTGAEGYTF TGTGCCATCAGTGGAACAGGGGCGGAAGGCTACACCTTC TRBV10-3 TRBD1 TRBJ1-2 .
CASSFQSGGLTDTQYF TGTGCCAGCAGTTTCCAAAGCGGGGGGCTCACAGATACGCAGTATTTT TRBV28 TRBD2 TRBJ2-3 .
CAGQDRAGGYTF TGTGCCGGCCAGGACAGGGCGGGTGGCTACACCTTC TRBV9 TRBD1 TRBJ1-2 .
CASSVALDREANYGYTF TGTGCCAGCAGCGTAGCTTTGGACAGGGAAGCTAACTATGGCTACACCTTC TRBV9 TRBD1 TRBJ1-2 .
CASSTGTGIVSSERNEQFF TGTGCCAGTTCCACCGGGACAGGGATTGTTTCTTCCGAAAGGAATGAGCAGTTCTTC TRBV19 TRBD1 TRBJ2-1 .
CATCDRGRDTGELFF TGTGCCACCTGTGACAGGGGAAGAGATACCGGGGAGCTGTTTTTT TRBV10-3 TRBD1 TRBJ2-2 .
CASSEFLRQAYEQYF TGTGCCAGCAGTGAATTCCTAAGACAGGCCTACGAGCAGTACTTC TRBV6-1 . TRBJ2-7 .
CASSFDGTGEGSYNEQFF TGTGCCAGCAGCTTCGACGGGACAGGGGAGGGCTCCTACAATGAGCAGTTCTTC TRBV28 TRBD1 TRBJ2-1 .
CASSSRTGHYSGNTIYF TGTGCCAGCAGCTCCCGGACAGGGCATTACTCTGGAAACACCATATATTTT TRBV11-2 TRBD1 TRBJ1-3 .
CAWSVAGRVYEQYF TGTGCCTGGAGTGTCGCGGGCAGAGTCTACGAGCAGTACTTC TRBV30 . TRBJ2-7 .
CASSLAGGSGPDQPQHF TGTGCCAGCAGCTTAGCCGGGGGGTCGGGGCCGGATCAGCCCCAGCATTTT TRBV7-8 . TRBJ1-5 few
CASSEGGQGSPREQYF TGTGCCAGCAGTGAAGGGGGACAGGGGTCGCCCAGGGAGCAGTACTTC TRBV25-1 TRBD1 TRBJ2-7 .
CATLPEGLDGYTF TGTGCCACCCTGCCCGAGGGGTTGGATGGCTACACCTTC TRBV10-3 . TRBJ1-2 medium-sized
CAWSTGGYEQYF TGTGCCTGGAGTACAGGGGGCTACGAGCAGTACTTC TRBV30 TRBD1 TRBJ2-7 .
CASSEATVSYEQYF TGTGCCAGCAGTGAAGCGACGGTCTCCTACGAGCAGTACTTC TRBV2 . TRBJ2-7 once
CASSGDRDARHEQYF TGTGCCAGCAGCGGAGACCGGGACGCCCGACACGAGCAGTACTTC TRBV9 . TRBJ2-7 .
CSVDRGEVQETQYF TGCAGCGTTGACAGGGGGGAGGTCCAAGAGACCCAGTACTTC TRBV29-1 . TRBJ2-5 few
CASSDGNYVGGETQYF TGCGCCAGCAGTGACGGCAATTACGTTGGGGGGGAGACCCAGTACTTC TRBV10-1 . TRBJ2-5 .
CASSVRGGAQHF TGTGCCAGCAGTGTCAGGGGAGGGGCCCAGCATTTT TRBV2 . TRBJ1-5 few
CASSETVDTEAFF TGTGCCAGCAGTGAAACAGTGGACACTGAAGCTTTCTTT TRBV25-1 . TRBJ1-1 .
CAVEGMSYGYTF TGTGCTGTGGAGGGGATGTCCTATGGCTACACCTTC TRBV10-3 . TRBJ1-2 once
CASSFTGSGYTF TGTGCCAGCAGTTTCACTGGAAGTGGCTACACCTTC TRBV6-6 . TRBJ1-2 .